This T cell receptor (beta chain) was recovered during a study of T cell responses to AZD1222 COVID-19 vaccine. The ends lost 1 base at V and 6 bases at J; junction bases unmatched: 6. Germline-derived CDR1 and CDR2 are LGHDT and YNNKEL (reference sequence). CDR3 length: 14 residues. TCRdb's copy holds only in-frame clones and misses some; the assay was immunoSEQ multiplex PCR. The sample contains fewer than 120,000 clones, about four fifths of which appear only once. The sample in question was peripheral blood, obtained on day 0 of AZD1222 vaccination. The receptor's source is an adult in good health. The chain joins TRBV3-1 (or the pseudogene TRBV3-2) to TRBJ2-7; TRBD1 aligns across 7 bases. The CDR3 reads CASSQGRQGVEQYF. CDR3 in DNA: TGTGCCAGCAGCCAAGGGAGACAGGGAGTCGAGCAGTACTTC.